The present TCR beta chain was sequenced within a study of cytomegalovirus exposure and HLA in healthy donors. For the study at large: An early release of data contained about 85 million unique TCRs, which came from HLA-typed donors.

PCR primers comprised 60 Vbeta and 13 Jbeta primers. TCRdb's table, derived via immunoSEQ multiplex PCR, lists solely in-frame clones and lacks some. This table holds about 110,000 clones, around 86% found once. On this clone itself: The antigen is undetermined.

Overall study results and limits: There were some public TCRs occurring in many donors, but most TCR sequences were rare. TCR beta chain V- and J-gene trimming was linked, in a later analysis, to a missense variant in DCLRE1C. A later analysis found TCR association rates differed by HLA locus, highest for DRB1 and lowest for HLA-C.

Sample: PBMCs. The origin of this receptor is a man aged 25 to 40 in good health and CMV-seropositive.

CDR3 coding DNA: TGTGCCAGCAGCAAGACTAGCGGGGGGAACAATGAGCAGTTCTTC. As protein: CASSKTSGGNNEQFF. The chain recombines TRBV11-2 with TRBJ2-1, with TRBD2 matching 13 bases. The CDR3 is made up of 15 amino acids. CDR1 is SGHAT and CDR2 is FQNNGV in the germline V gene. V was pared by 5 bases and J by 5 bases, with 3 bases of the junction left unmatched.